A selection of T cell receptor beta chains follows, all from one sample in a study of shared clonotypes between healthy human individuals. TCRdb's table, derived via immunoSEQ multiplex PCR, lists solely in-frame clones and lacks some. The table has about 680,000 clones, around 78% seen once. Sequenced input: memory CD4+ T cells sorted from blood. These receptor sequences come from a woman in her 30s in good health. Each CDR3 is given with its conserved first and last residue. The D gene is left open where the match is weak. Clone size is given for some rows only: seen once, a few or many times, or a class if the clone is expanded.

cdr3_aa cdr3_nt j_call v_call d_call clone_size
CASSLGTSAEQYF TGTGCCAGCAGCCTCGGGACTAGCGCCGAGCAGTACTTC TRBJ2-7 TRBV7-9 TRBD2 few
CASSLAQGLDEQYF TGCGCCAGCAGCTTGGCACAGGGTCTTGACGAGCAGTACTTC TRBJ2-7 TRBV5-1 . .
CASSWPLDRGRSGANVLTF TGTGCCAGCAGCTGGCCCTTGGACAGGGGGCGATCTGGGGCCAACGTCCTGACTTTC TRBJ2-6 TRBV5-5 TRBD1 .
CASSPRFDSRRQYF TGTGCCAGCTCACCAAGGTTCGACAGTCGGCGGCAGTACTTC TRBJ2-7 TRBV18 . .
CASSRDSSWGPQYF TGTGCCAGTAGTAGGGACTCATCGTGGGGGCCGCAGTATTTT TRBJ2-3 TRBV19 . .
CATKPRVTSGTSTDTQYF TGTGCCACCAAACCCCGCGTGACTAGCGGGACCTCCACAGATACGCAGTATTTT TRBJ2-3 TRBV15 TRBD2 few
CASSPMTGSYEQYF TGTGCCAGCTCACCTATGACAGGGAGCTACGAGCAGTACTTC TRBJ2-7 TRBV18 TRBD1 .
CASSPAVDRQNTEAFF TGTGCCAGCTCACCAGCGGTCGACAGACAGAACACTGAAGCTTTCTTT TRBJ1-1 TRBV18 . .
CASSPGQGIHEQYF TGTGCCAGCAGTCCGGGACAGGGGATCCACGAGCAGTACTTC TRBJ2-7 TRBV28 TRBD1 .
CASSRKQGKIGYTF TGTGCCAGCAGCCGTAAACAGGGGAAGATAGGCTACACCTTC TRBJ1-2 TRBV6-5 TRBD1 .
CASSGVTDTQYF TGTGCCAGCAGTGGGGTCACAGATACGCAGTATTTT TRBJ2-3 TRBV7-9 . .
CASSGFWNEQFF TGTGCCAGCAGCGGGTTCTGGAATGAGCAGTTCTTC TRBJ2-1 TRBV9 . .
CASSLLGIAEETQYF TGCGCCAGCAGCCTACTAGGAATCGCGGAAGAGACCCAGTACTTC TRBJ2-5 TRBV5-1 . .
CASSGGQTAYEQYF TGTGCCAGCAGCGGGGGACAGACAGCCTACGAGCAGTACTTC TRBJ2-7 TRBV28 . .
CASSLEGGYNEQFF TGCGCCAGCAGCTTGGAAGGAGGCTACAATGAGCAGTTCTTC TRBJ2-1 TRBV5-1 . many
CASSPQEMYEQYF TGCGCCAGCAGCCCTCAAGAGATGTACGAGCAGTACTTC TRBJ2-7 TRBV5-1 . many
CASSRTGTEVNTEAFF TGTGCCAGCAGCCGTACCGGGACGGAGGTGAACACTGAAGCTTTCTTT TRBJ1-1 TRBV11-2 . .